One sample yielded the 7 T cell receptor beta chains listed below, sequenced in a study of blood T cell repertoires in COVID-19 (dated by TCRdb to the early 2020s). Library preparation employed the immunoSEQ multiplex PCR assay. The source is immuneACCESS, and TCRdb retained only in-frame sequences with V and J called. Part of the clones is not carried over; for the studies checked, unresolved V genes explain less than half of this, and the remainder is unexplained. The sample profile shows 180,000 or so clones; over 65% of them were found once. The ten largest clonotypes hold around 4.8% of the sample. The sequenced sample was PBMCs or T cells enriched from blood (not recorded which). The receptors shown here come from a woman aged 50 to 60 who had recovered from COVID-19.

The chain has TRBV25-1 and TRBJ1-6; 10 bases align to TRBD1. V trimming: 8 bases; J trimming: 10 bases; junction bases outside the gene matches: 8. CDR1 and CDR2 from the germline V gene are MGHDK and SYGVNS. CDR3 size: 14 residues. The CDR3 region has the DNA TGTGCCAGCGTAAACTCGGACAGGGGGTCACCCCTCCACTTT. This translates into CASVNSDRGSPLHF.

The chain uses TRBV28 and TRBJ1-2; possibly TRBD1 for D (5 bases). Trimming shortened V by 0 bases and J by 4 bases, and 12 bases separated the two germline ends. This CDR3 comprises 15 residues. CDR1 is MDHEN, CDR2 SYDVKM, per germline. DNA of the CDR3: TGTGCCAGCAGTTTATGGGAGGGGCACCTCTATGGCTACACCTTC. Encoded protein: CASSLWEGHLYGYTF.

The chain is built from TRBV12-3 or TRBV12-4 and TRBJ1-2; possible D gene TRBD1, 6 bases. The CDR3 has 12 amino acids. Trimming cost V 6 bases and J 8 bases, with 13 bases left between them. CDR3: CASSPDREGYTF. CDR3 nucleotide sequence: TGTGCCAGCAGCCCGGACAGAGAGGGCTACACCTTC.

The rearrangement joins TRBV5-6 to TRBJ2-1, with 10 bases lining up with TRBD2. The V gene end was trimmed by 2 bases and the J gene end by 10 bases; junction bases not matched to a gene: 9. The CDR3 runs 15 residues. Germline-derived CDR1 and CDR2 are SGHDT and YYEEEE. Here the CDR3 DNA reads TGTGCCAGCAGCTTTCTAAGCGGGGGGGCTAGGGAGCAGTTCTTC. Protein product: CASSFLSGGAREQFF.

The gene calls are TRBV9 and TRBJ2-1; 9 bases are shared with TRBD2. The CDR3 contains 16 residues. Trimming at V came to 6 bases and at J to 8 bases, leaving 15 bases not matched to a gene. Germline V gives CDR1 SGDLS, CDR2 YYNGEE. The CDR3 nucleotides are TGTGCCAGCACCCCCTATAATAGCGGGGGCATGGATGAGCAGTTCTTC. Its translation: CASTPYNSGGMDEQFF.

The chain employs TRBV5-4 and TRBJ1-2, with 7 bases matching TRBD1. The junction had 4 bases not matched to a gene; V was cut back by 4 bases and J by 1 base. This CDR3 region has 14 residues. Germline assignment: CDR1 SGHNT and CDR2 YYREEE (reference sequence). The CDR3 DNA sequence: TGTGCCAGCAGCCTCAGACAGGGTAACTATGGCTACACCTTC. Protein product: CASSLRQGNYGYTF.

A remark on this clone: A read error may produce the germline difference seen at one junction end. The V gene is TRBV12-3 or TRBV12-4, the J gene TRBJ1-1; perhaps TRBD1 as D (5 bases). CDR3 length: 13 residues. The DNA for the CDR3 is TGTGCCAGCACCCTTCGGAACGACAGTCCAAACTTATTT. It encodes CASTLRNDSPNLF.